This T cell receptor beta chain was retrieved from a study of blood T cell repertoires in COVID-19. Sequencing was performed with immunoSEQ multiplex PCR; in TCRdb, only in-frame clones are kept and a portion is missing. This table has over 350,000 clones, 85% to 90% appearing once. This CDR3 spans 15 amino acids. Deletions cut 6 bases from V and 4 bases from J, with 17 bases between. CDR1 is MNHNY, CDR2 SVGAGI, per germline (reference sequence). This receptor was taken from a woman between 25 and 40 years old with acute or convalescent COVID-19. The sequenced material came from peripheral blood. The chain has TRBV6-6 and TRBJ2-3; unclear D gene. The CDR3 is CASRDTVLNSDTQYF. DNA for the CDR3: TGTGCCAGCAGAGACACAGTTCTTAATTCAGATACGCAGTATTTT.